The 28 T cell receptor beta chains in this list originate from one sample, sequenced in a study of vaccination and CD4 T cells after COVID-19. Once obtained from cultured CD4+ T cells, the DNA was sequenced using the Oncomine TCR Beta short-read assay. Via MiXCR, TCRdb re-called the PCR reads, giving one row per CDR3 protein. The table has about 15,000 distinct CDR3 sequences, about four fifths seen once. Treatment in this sample: roughly 11-day PBMC culture with coronavirus spike peptide pools or control peptides (ViraFEST assay). These receptors have no identified antigens. The sequenced material came from CD4+ T cells from blood, cultured in vitro. The receptors shown here come from a human donor who had recovered from COVID-19.

The chain combines TRBV4-1 with TRBJ1-3, with 11 bases fitting TRBD1. Per germline, CDR1 MGHRA and CDR2 YSYEKL. The CDR3 is 13 amino acids. After removal of 3 bases from V and 8 bases from J, the junction contained 0 bases not matched to a gene. CDR3 sequence: CASSQGQGDTIYF. Here the CDR3 DNA reads TGCGCCAGCAGCCAGGGACAGGGGGACACCATATATTTT.

This clonotype occurred a few times. This chain's CDR3 is CAIRTPGHSKDEQYF. The CDR3 DNA follows: TGTGCCATCCGGACCCCGGGACACTCTAAGGACGAGCAGTACTTC. The rearrangement joins TRBV2 to TRBJ2-7; D is possibly TRBD1 (6 bases). Germline V gene sequence: CDR1 SNHLY, CDR2 FYNNEI. V shed 10 bases and J shed 5 bases, with 24 bases lying between them. CDR3 length: 15 residues.

The chain recombines TRBV6-5 with TRBJ1-2, with D unclear. The CDR3 runs 14 residues. CDR1 and CDR2 from the germline V gene are MNHEY and SVGAGI. Trimming removed 1 base from V and 3 bases from J, with 9 bases in between. The CDR3 bases are TGTGCCAGCAGTTACTTGGGCAGCGACTATGGCTACACCTTC. It is translated as CASSYLGSDYGYTF.

For this clonotype: The junction departs from germline at one end; a sequencing error may be responsible. V usage is TRBV6-2 or TRBV6-3 and J usage is TRBJ1-5; D ambiguous. The CDR3 loop spans 15 amino acids. Germline CDR1 MNHEY, CDR2 SVGEGT. The CDR3 reads CASTYGPAFNQPQHF. CDR3 DNA sequence: TGTGCCAGCACTTACGGGCCAGCCTTCAATCAGCCCCAGCATTTT.

This clonotype was seen once. This rearrangement joins TRBV20-1 to TRBJ2-7; TRBD1 might be the D (6 bases). Germline V lookup: CDR1 DFQATT, CDR2 SNEGSKA (reference sequence). V dropped 8 bases and J dropped 0 bases, with 14 bases sitting between them. The CDR3 is 13 amino acids. CDR3 in amino acids: CSTHRQVSYEQYF. In nucleotides, the CDR3 is TGCAGTACTCATCGACAGGTCTCCTACGAGCAGTACTTC.

The chain combines TRBV2 with TRBJ2-7, with D tentatively TRBD2 (5 bases). Germline CDR1 reads SNHLY; CDR2 reads FYNNEI. Trimming pared 4 bases from V and 3 bases from J, leaving 22 bases between. This CDR3 has 17 residues. CDR3 sequence reads: CASSGAAGGGGGYEQYF. CDR3 sequence (DNA): TGTGCCAGCAGTGGAGCCGCGGGTGGCGGAGGAGGCTACGAGCAGTACTTC.

The chain uses TRBV15 and TRBJ2-4; 7 positions match TRBD2. Trimming removed 0 bases from V and 2 bases from J; junction bases left unmatched: 13. Germline-derived CDR1 and CDR2 are LNHNV and YYDKDF (reference sequence). The CDR3 is 19 residues long. CDR3 in amino acids: CATSRDVTGAGASKNIQYF. CDR3 bases: TGTGCCACCAGCAGAGATGTCACCGGTGCGGGAGCTTCCAAAAACATTCAGTACTTC.

Here the CDR3 reads CASSTGQGIINSPLHF. The CDR3 DNA is TGTGCCAGCAGCACCGGACAGGGGATCATTAATTCACCCCTCCACTTT. The chain employs TRBV5-4 and TRBJ1-6, with 9 bases that match TRBD1. Germline V lookup: CDR1 SGHNT, CDR2 YYREEE (reference sequence). The CDR3 runs 16 residues. V gave up 4 bases and J gave up 6 bases; unmatched junction bases: 8.

This chain links TRBV4-2 with TRBJ1-6; tentative D call: TRBD1 (6 bases). V lost 4 bases, J lost 10 bases, and 20 bases lay in between. This CDR3 contains 16 residues. Germline V gene sequence: CDR1 LGHNA, CDR2 YNFKEQ. This CDR3 is CASSPREGRGRSPLHF. The CDR3 DNA reads TGTGCCAGCAGCCCACGGGAGGGCAGGGGAAGATCACCCCTCCACTTT.

V and J are TRBV19 and TRBJ1-5; 9 positions match TRBD1. Losses at the gene ends were 6 bases for V and 6 bases for J; bases not matched to a gene: 6. This CDR3 spans 14 amino acids. Germline V gene sequence: CDR1 LNHDA, CDR2 SQIVND (reference sequence). The CDR3 coding sequence is TGTGCCAGTAGCTTCACAGGGGGCCCTCAGCCCCAGCATTTT. Translating it yields CASSFTGGPQPQHF.

Comments on this clonotype: The DNA is omitted, as the CDR3 cannot be located on it reliably, and the CDR3 follows TCRdb's listing. This chain links TRBV20-1 with TRBJ2-3. CDR1 and CDR2 from the germline V gene are DFQATT and SNEGSKA (reference sequence). The CDR3 sequence runs 19 residues, both termini included. The CDR3 loop reads CSARGLNLVGTGTSDTQCF.

There are a few counts of this clonotype. DNA for the CDR3: TGTGCCAGCTCTAAGCCTAACTATGGCTACACCTTC. It specifies CASSKPNYGYTF. This chain connects TRBV7-2 to TRBJ1-2; no firm D call. V shed 8 bases and J shed 0 bases, with 7 bases lying between them. This CDR3 is 12 amino acids long. CDR1 and CDR2 (germline): SGHTA, FQGNSA. The full variable domain, with the rest looked up from reference TRBV7-2 and TRBJ1-2, is GAGVSQSPSNKVTEKGKDVELRCDPISGHTALYWYRQSLGQGLEFLIYFQGNSAPDKSGLPSDRFSAERTGGSVSTLTIQRTQQEDSAVYLCASSKPNYGYTFGSGTRLTVV.

This chain links TRBV7-2 with TRBJ1-2, with TRBD1 identical over 7 bases. V shed 1 base and J 8 bases; nucleotides not matched to a gene: 7. This CDR3 comprises 14 residues. Germline-derived CDR1 and CDR2 are SGHTA and FQGNSA. This CDR3 is CASSLVVRGGGYTF. Written as DNA, the CDR3 is TGTGCCAGCAGCTTAGTCGTCAGGGGGGGGGGCTACACCTTC. The whole variable domain, remainder taken from reference TRBV7-2 and TRBJ1-2, is GAGVSQSPSNKVTEKGKDVELRCDPISGHTALYWYRQSLGQGLEFLIYFQGNSAPDKSGLPSDRFSAERTGGSVSTLTIQRTQQEDSAVYLCASSLVVRGGGYTFGSGTRLTVV.

This chain uses TRBV19 with TRBJ2-7; 14 nucleotides match TRBD2. Germline loops: CDR1 LNHDA, CDR2 SQIVND (reference sequence). The CDR3 consists of 16 residues. V lost 4 bases, J lost 7 bases, and 9 bases stayed unmatched. CDR3 sequence reads: CASSTGTSGRYREQYF. The CDR3 coding sequence is TGTGCCAGTAGTACCGGGACTAGCGGGAGATATCGAGAGCAGTACTTC.

CDR3 protein: CASSLSDRINYEQYF. CDR3 DNA: TGTGCCAGCAGCCTGTCCGACAGGATCAACTACGAGCAGTACTTC. The rearrangement uses TRBV7-9 and TRBJ2-7; D is possibly TRBD1 (6 bases). The germline V gene encodes CDR1 SEHNR and CDR2 FQNEAQ (reference sequence). CDR3 size: 15 residues. V lost 5 bases, J lost 3 bases, and 17 bases lay in between.

The genes are TRBV19 and TRBJ1-2; TRBD1 agrees at 7 bases. The CDR3 sequence is 14 residues long. CDR1 LNHDA and CDR2 SQIVND come from the germline V gene (reference sequence). The J segment lost 7 bases and the V segment lost 5 bases, leaving 10 bases of the junction unmatched. The CDR3 here is CASSADRVWAGYTF. CDR3 nucleotides: TGTGCCAGTAGTGCTGACAGGGTTTGGGCTGGCTACACCTTC.

The gene calls are TRBV6-2 or TRBV6-3 and TRBJ2-7; 9 bases fit TRBD1. Unmatched junction bases numbered 10, after V lost 6 bases and J lost 4 bases. This CDR3 has 15 amino acids. The V gene's germline CDR1 is MNHEY and CDR2 SVGEGT. The CDR3 reads CASRRPGQGGYEQYF. CDR3 sequence (DNA): TGTGCCAGCAGACGACCGGGACAGGGTGGTTACGAGCAGTACTTC.

The V call is TRBV7-9, the J call TRBJ2-5; D possibly corresponds to TRBD2 (6 bases). CDR3 length equals 16 residues. Between the trimmed V and J ends, which lost 1 base and 5 bases, there was a span of 17 bases. The germline V gene encodes CDR1 SEHNR and CDR2 FQNEAQ (reference sequence). DNA for the CDR3: TGTGCCAGCAGCTTAGTTGCGCGGGGATCGATCGAGACCCAGTACTTC. As protein: CASSLVARGSIETQYF. Full variable domain (missing parts from reference TRBV7-9 and TRBJ2-5): DTGVSQNPRHKITKRGQNVTFRCDPISEHNRLYWYRQTLGQGPEFLTYFQNEAQLEKSRLLSDRFSAERPKGSFSTLEIQRTEQGDSAMYLCASSLVARGSIETQYFGPGTRLLVL.

V gene TRBV5-5 combines with J gene TRBJ1-6; no firm D call. Deletions cut 2 bases from V and 10 bases from J, with 13 bases between. Per germline, CDR1 SGHKS and CDR2 YYEKEE (reference sequence). The CDR3 is 14 amino acids. CDR3 amino acids: CASSFGRVGSPLHF. CDR3 DNA sequence: TGTGCCAGCAGCTTTGGAAGGGTCGGATCACCCCTCCACTTT. Full variable domain (outside the CDR3, taken from reference TRBV5-5 and TRBJ1-6): DAGVTQSPTHLIKTRGQQVTLRCSPISGHKSVSWYQQVLGQGPQFIFQYYEKEERGRGNFPDRFSARQFPNYSSELNVNALLLGDSALYLCASSFGRVGSPLHFGNGTRLTVT.

The chain joins TRBV11-2 to TRBJ1-6; D may be TRBD1 (6 bases). Trimming stripped 3 bases from V and 4 bases from J, with 7 bases between. This CDR3 has 14 amino acids. Germline V gene sequence: CDR1 SGHAT, CDR2 FQNNGV. CDR3: CASSFGQYNSPLHF. The DNA of the CDR3 is TGTGCCAGCAGCTTTGGACAGTATAATTCACCCCTCCACTTT.

The chain employs TRBV7-3 and TRBJ2-7; D may match TRBD1 or TRBD2 (5 bases each). The CDR3 is 13 residues long. Germline V gene data show CDR1 as SGHTA and CDR2 as FQGTGA. V lost 5 bases and J lost 3, with 11 bases in between. The CDR3 reads CASSRGANYEQYF. DNA for the CDR3: TGTGCCAGCAGCCGAGGGGCGAACTACGAGCAGTACTTC.

V usage is TRBV20-1 and J usage is TRBJ2-7, with D unclear. The CDR3 is 10 amino acids. The V and J ends lost 3 bases and 6 bases respectively, with 6 bases between them. The V gene's germline CDR1 is DFQATT and CDR2 SNEGSKA (reference sequence). The CDR3 coding sequence is TGCAGTGCTAGCTTGGGCGAGCAGTACTTC. Residues: CSASLGEQYF.

This chain uses TRBV28 with TRBJ2-7; the D call may be TRBD1 or TRBD2 (6 bases each). Trimming pared 3 bases from V and 5 bases from J, leaving 17 bases between. This CDR3 spans 15 amino acids. Germline V gene lookup returns CDR1 MDHEN and CDR2 SYDVKM. DNA for the CDR3: TGTGCCAGCAGTTTCCGACGAGGGGGGATCAACGAGCAGTACTTC. Protein: CASSFRRGGINEQYF.

The rearrangement links TRBV20-1 to TRBJ2-1; no firm D call. The ends were cut back, 8 bases at V and 0 bases at J, with 11 bases in the middle. This CDR3 contains 13 residues. Germline assignment: CDR1 DFQATT and CDR2 SNEGSKA (reference sequence). Here the CDR3 reads CSPGASSYNEQFF. DNA of the CDR3: TGCAGTCCGGGCGCAAGCTCCTACAATGAGCAGTTCTTC.

The chain combines TRBV10-1 with TRBJ2-7; 7 bases line up with TRBD1. Trimming removed 5 bases from V and 6 bases from J; junction bases left unmatched: 10. Germline assignment: CDR1 WNHNN and CDR2 SYGVQD (reference sequence). The CDR3 length is 14 residues. CDR3 bases: TGCGCCAGCAGTATAAGCCGGACAGGACTCGAGCAGTACTTC. Amino acids: CASSISRTGLEQYF.

This chain links TRBV6-2 or TRBV6-3 with TRBJ1-1; no reliable D call. The CDR3 has 15 amino acids. Germline CDR1 MNHEY, CDR2 SVGEGT. V gave up 8 bases and J gave up 3 bases, with 19 bases separating them. The DNA for the CDR3 is TGTGCCAGCCGCCCCCGGAGGGAGGTGGACACTGAAGCTTTCTTT. Residues: CASRPRREVDTEAFF.

The chain couples TRBV27 to TRBJ2-1, with D tentatively TRBD1 (6 bases). In germline, CDR1 is MNHEY, CDR2 SMNVEV (reference sequence). V was pared by 5 bases and J by 6 bases, with 11 bases between. The CDR3 consists of 13 residues. The CDR3 region is CASSKGVVNEQFF. CDR3 sequence (DNA): TGTGCCAGCAGTAAGGGGGTCGTCAATGAGCAGTTCTTC.

This clonotype was counted only a few times. This rearrangement joins TRBV25-1 to TRBJ1-2; 8 nucleotides agree with TRBD1. The germline V gene encodes CDR1 MGHDK and CDR2 SYGVNS. Trimming cost V 6 bases and J 7 bases; bases outside gene matches: 16. The CDR3 length is 16 residues. Written as DNA, the CDR3 is TGTGCCAGCAGAACGTCCTCTGGACAGGGAGCCGGTGGCTACACCTTC. Translation gives CASRTSSGQGAGGYTF.